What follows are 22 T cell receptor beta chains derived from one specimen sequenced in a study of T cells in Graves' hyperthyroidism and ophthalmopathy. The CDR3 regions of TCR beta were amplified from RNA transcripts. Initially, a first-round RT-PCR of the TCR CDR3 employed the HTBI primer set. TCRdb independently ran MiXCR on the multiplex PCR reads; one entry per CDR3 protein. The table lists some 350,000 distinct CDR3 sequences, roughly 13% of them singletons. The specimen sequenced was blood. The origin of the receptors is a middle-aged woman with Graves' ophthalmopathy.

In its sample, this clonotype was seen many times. The CDR3 nucleotides are TGTGCCAGCAGTTCCCATACAGGGGGTAATTCACCCCTCCACTTT. It yields the protein CASSSHTGGNSPLHF. J is TRBJ1-6 and V is TRBV12-3 or TRBV12-4; TRBD1 aligns across 8 bases. The ends lost 4 bases at V and 6 bases at J; junction bases unmatched: 5. This CDR3 comprises 15 residues.

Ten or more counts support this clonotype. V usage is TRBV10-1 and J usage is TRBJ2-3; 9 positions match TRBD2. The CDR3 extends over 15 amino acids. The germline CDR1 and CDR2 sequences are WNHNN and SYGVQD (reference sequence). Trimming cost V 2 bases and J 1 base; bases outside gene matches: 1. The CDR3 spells CASSERTSGTDTQYF. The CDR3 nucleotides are TGCGCCAGCAGTGAGCGGACTAGCGGCACAGATACGCAGTATTTT.

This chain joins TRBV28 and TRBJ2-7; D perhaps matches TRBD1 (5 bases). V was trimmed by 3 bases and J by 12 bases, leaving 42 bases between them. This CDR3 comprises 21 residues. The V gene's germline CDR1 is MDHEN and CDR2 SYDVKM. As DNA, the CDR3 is TGTGCCAGCAGTTTGGGGCGGTATTGGGTACCCGACCGCTATCACTCCTACGACCCGTACTTC. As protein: CASSLGRYWVPDRYHSYDPYF.

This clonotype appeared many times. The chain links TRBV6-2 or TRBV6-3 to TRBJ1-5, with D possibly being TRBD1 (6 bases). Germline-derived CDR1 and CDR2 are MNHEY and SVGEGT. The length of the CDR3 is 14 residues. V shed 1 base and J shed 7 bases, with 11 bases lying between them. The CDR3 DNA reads TGTGCCAGCAGTTACTTCGGGGGCGGACAGCCCCAGCATTTT. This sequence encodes CASSYFGGGQPQHF.

The CDR3 sequence is CASSLVPPPGNLGYGYTF. The CDR3 DNA is TGCGCCAGCAGCTTGGTTCCACCACCAGGGAATCTAGGCTATGGCTACACCTTC. V and J are TRBV5-1 and TRBJ1-2; tentative D call: TRBD1 (5 bases). Per germline, CDR1 SGHRS and CDR2 YFSETQ. The V and J ends lost 0 bases and 4 bases respectively, with 22 bases between them. The length of the CDR3 is 18 residues.

The CDR3 DNA sequence: TGTGCCAGCAGCTTGGTTACGGGGAACACTGAAGCTTTCTTT. It specifies CASSLVTGNTEAFF. This chain uses TRBV5-4 with TRBJ1-1; no definite D call. Trimming shortened V by 0 bases and J by 1 base, and 7 bases separated the two germline ends. The CDR3 is made up of 14 amino acids. Germline CDR1 reads SGHNT; CDR2 reads YYREEE (reference sequence).

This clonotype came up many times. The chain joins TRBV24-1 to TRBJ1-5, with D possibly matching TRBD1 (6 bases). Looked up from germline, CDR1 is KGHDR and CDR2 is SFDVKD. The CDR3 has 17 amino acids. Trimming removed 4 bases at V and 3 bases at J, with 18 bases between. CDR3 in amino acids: CATSERLEGGHNQPQHF. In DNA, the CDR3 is TGTGCCACCAGTGAGCGACTTGAGGGGGGGCACAATCAGCCCCAGCATTTT.

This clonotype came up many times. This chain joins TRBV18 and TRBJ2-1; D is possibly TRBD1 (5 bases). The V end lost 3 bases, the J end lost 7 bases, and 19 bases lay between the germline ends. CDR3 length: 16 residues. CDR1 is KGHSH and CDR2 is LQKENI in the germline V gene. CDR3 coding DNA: TGTGCCAGCTCACCGGCCCGTCCGGGCAGGGATAATGAGCAGTTCTTC. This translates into CASSPARPGRDNEQFF. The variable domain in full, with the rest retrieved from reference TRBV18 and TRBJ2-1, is NAGVMQNPRHLVRRRGQEARLRCSPMKGHSHVYWYRQLPEEGLKFMVYLQKENIIDESGMPKERFSAEFPKEGPSILRIQQVVRGDSAAYFCASSPARPGRDNEQFFGPGTRLTVL.

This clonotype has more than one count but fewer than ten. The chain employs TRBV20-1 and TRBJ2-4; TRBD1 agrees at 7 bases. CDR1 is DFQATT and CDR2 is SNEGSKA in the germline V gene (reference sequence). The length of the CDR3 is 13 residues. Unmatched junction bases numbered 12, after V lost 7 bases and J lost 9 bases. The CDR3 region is CSVPRQGGGIQYF. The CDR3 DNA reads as TGCAGTGTCCCGAGACAGGGTGGTGGCATTCAGTACTTC.

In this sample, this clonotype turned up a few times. CDR3 coding DNA: TGCGCCAGCAGCCAAGAGTTACGGTACTCCTACGAGCAGTACTTC. The encoded protein is CASSQELRYSYEQYF. This chain uses TRBV4-1 with TRBJ2-7, with unresolved D. Germline V gene sequence: CDR1 MGHRA, CDR2 YSYEKL. Trimming took 0 bases from V and 0 from J, leaving 9 bases between them. This CDR3 comprises 15 residues.

CDR3 amino acids: CASRLAGSTGELFF. Here the CDR3 DNA reads TGTGCCTCACGACTAGCGGGGTCCACCGGGGAGCTGTTTTTT. The V call is TRBV19, the J call TRBJ2-2, with 11 bases aligning to TRBD2. Germline V gives CDR1 LNHDA, CDR2 SQIVND (reference sequence). This CDR3 contains 14 residues. Trimming took 11 bases from V and 4 from J; bases not matched to a gene: 6.

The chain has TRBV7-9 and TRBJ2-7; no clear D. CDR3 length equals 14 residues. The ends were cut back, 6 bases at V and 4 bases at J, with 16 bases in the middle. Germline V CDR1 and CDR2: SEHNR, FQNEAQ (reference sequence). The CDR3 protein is CASSSRTNPYEQYF. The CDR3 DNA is TGTGCCAGCAGTTCCCGTACAAATCCTTACGAGCAGTACTTC.

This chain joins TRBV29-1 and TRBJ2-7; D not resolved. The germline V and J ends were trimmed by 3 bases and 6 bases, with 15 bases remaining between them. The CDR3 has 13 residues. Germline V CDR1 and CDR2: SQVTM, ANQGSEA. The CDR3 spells CSVEMGVGREQYF. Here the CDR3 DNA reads TGCAGCGTTGAGATGGGCGTCGGCCGCGAGCAGTACTTC.

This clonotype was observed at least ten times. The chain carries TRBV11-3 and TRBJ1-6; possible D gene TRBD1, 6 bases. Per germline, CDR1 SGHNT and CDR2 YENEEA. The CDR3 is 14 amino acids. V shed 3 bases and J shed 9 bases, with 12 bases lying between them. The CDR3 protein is CASSFDRPPSPLHF. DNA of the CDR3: TGTGCCAGCAGCTTTGACAGGCCTCCTTCACCCCTCCACTTT. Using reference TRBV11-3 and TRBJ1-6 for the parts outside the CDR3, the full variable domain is EAGVVQSPRYKIIEKKQPVAFWCNPISGHNTLYWYLQNLGQGPELLIRYENEEAVDDSQLPKDRFSAERLKGVDSTLKIQPAELGDSAVYLCASSFDRPPSPLHFGNGTRLTVT.

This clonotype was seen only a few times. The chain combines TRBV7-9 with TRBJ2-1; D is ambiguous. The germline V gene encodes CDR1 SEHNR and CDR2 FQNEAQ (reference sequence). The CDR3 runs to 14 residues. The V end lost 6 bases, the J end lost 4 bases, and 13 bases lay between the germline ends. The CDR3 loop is CASRGFDNYNEQFF. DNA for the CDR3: TGTGCCAGCAGGGGGTTCGACAATTACAATGAGCAGTTCTTC.

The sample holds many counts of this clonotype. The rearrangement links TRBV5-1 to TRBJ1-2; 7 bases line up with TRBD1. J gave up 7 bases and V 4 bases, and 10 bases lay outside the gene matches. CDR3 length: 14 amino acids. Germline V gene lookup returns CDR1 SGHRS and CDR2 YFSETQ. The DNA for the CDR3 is TGCGCCAGCAGCCCCGGTGACAGGGCTGTTGGCTACACCTTC. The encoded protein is CASSPGDRAVGYTF.

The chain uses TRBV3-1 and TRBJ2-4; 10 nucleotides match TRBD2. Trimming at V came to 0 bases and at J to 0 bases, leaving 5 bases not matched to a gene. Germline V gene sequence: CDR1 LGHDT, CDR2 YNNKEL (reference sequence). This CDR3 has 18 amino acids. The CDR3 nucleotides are TGTGCCAGCAGCCAAGATTGGACTAGCGGTAAAGCCAAAAACATTCAGTACTTC. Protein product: CASSQDWTSGKAKNIQYF.

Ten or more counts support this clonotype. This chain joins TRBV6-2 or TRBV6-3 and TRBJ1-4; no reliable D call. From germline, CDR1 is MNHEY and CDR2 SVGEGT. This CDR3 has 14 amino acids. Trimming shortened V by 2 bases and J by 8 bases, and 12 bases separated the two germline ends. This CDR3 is CASSYVSAREKLFF. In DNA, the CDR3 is TGTGCCAGCAGTTACGTGTCAGCACGGGAAAAACTGTTTTTT.

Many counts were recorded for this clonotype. The chain's CDR3 is CASSLRGAYNEQFF. As DNA, the CDR3 is TGTGCCAGCAGTTTGAGGGGGGCGTACAATGAGCAGTTCTTC. The rearrangement joins TRBV28 to TRBJ2-1; D might be TRBD1 or TRBD2, each matching 6 bases. Germline V gives CDR1 MDHEN, CDR2 SYDVKM. V lost 3 bases, J lost 4 bases, and 10 bases lay in between. CDR3 length: 14 amino acids.

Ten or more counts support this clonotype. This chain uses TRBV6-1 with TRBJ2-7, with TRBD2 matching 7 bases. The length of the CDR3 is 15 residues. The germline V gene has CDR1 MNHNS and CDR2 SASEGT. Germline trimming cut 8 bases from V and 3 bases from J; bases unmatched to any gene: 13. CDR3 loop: CASVAAWGGNYEQYF. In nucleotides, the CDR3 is TGTGCCAGCGTCGCGGCTTGGGGGGGAAACTACGAGCAGTACTTC.

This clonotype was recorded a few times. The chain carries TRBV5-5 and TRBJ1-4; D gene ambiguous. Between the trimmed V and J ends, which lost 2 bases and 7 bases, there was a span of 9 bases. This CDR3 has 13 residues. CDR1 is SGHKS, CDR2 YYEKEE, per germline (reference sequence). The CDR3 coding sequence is TGTGCCAGCAGCTTTTACAGAACTGAAAAACTGTTTTTT. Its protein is CASSFYRTEKLFF.

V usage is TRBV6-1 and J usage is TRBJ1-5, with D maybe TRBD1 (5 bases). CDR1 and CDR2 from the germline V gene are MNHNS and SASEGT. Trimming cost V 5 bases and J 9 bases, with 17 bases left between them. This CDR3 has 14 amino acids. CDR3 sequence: CASSPRDPRLPQHF. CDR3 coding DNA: TGTGCCAGCAGTCCCCGGGACCCTCGATTGCCCCAGCATTTT.